The TCR beta chain described here comes from a study of cytomegalovirus exposure and HLA in healthy donors. Study results and caveats: Information on immune exposure was restricted to one variable (CMV serostatus).

This PCR relied on a set of 60 Vbeta primers and 13 Jbeta primers. Clones were read by immunoSEQ multiplex PCR, and TCRdb kept only the in-frame ones, dropping some. Here the sample spans over 75,000 clones, around 82% being singletons. This clone has a handful of counts. Its antigen is unknown. CDR3 size: 13 residues. V dropped 4 bases and J dropped 4; count of bases not matched to a gene: 5. CDR1 is SGHRS, CDR2 YFSETQ, per germline. The specimen was PBMCs. The V and J genes are TRBV5-1 and TRBJ2-7; TRBD1 agrees at 7 bases. The TCR originated in a man under 40 in good health and CMV-seropositive. The DNA of the CDR3 is TGCGCCAGCAGCGAAACAGGGGAGTACGAGCAGTACTTC. This encodes CASSETGEYEQYF.